The 7 T cell receptor beta chains below were found in one sample sequenced in a study of T cells in Graves' hyperthyroidism and ophthalmopathy. Amplification targeted TCR beta CDR3 regions from RNA transcripts. TCR CDR3 underwent first-round RT-PCR with the HTBI primer set. Via MiXCR, TCRdb re-called the multiplex PCR reads, giving one row per CDR3 protein. This table holds about 400,000 distinct CDR3 sequences, about 14% found once. Sequencing input: blood. The receptors were sampled from a woman aged 25-40 years with Graves' ophthalmopathy.

CDR3 coding DNA: TGTGCCAGCAGTTTCCCGGACAGGGCCGGAGCTTTCTTT. It translates to CASSFPDRAGAFF. This chain uses TRBV28 with TRBJ1-1; 8 bases are shared with TRBD1. The V and J ends lost 3 bases and 10 bases, in that order; junction bases with no gene match: 7. The germline V gene has CDR1 MDHEN and CDR2 SYDVKM. CDR3 length: 13 amino acids.

The rearrangement links TRBV9 to TRBJ1-3, with D unresolved. This CDR3 is 18 amino acids long. Germline V CDR1 and CDR2: SGDLS, YYNGEE. V shed 2 bases and J shed 0 bases, with 18 bases lying between them. The CDR3 loop reads CASSVLGISEDSGNTIYF. The CDR3 coding sequence is TGTGCCAGCAGCGTGCTCGGGATCTCGGAGGACTCTGGAAACACCATATATTTT.

This clonotype was picked up many times. The chain couples TRBV7-3 to TRBJ2-3, with D perhaps TRBD2 (6 bases). The V gene's germline CDR1 is SGHTA and CDR2 FQGTGA. V lost 4 bases to trimming and J lost 3 bases, with 8 bases between them. This CDR3 spans 13 amino acids. The DNA for the CDR3 is TGTGCCAGCAGCTACGGGGGAACAGATACGCAGTATTTT. It codes for CASSYGGTDTQYF.

This clonotype has just a few counts. Being one base from a much bigger clone, this may be a read error. This chain links TRBV29-1 with TRBJ1-2; tentatively, D is TRBD1 (6 bases). Trimming removed 5 bases from V and 4 bases from J, with 20 bases in between. This CDR3 region has 15 residues. The V gene's germline CDR1 is SQVTM and CDR2 ANQGSEA. CDR3 in DNA: TGCAGCGTTAAAAGCCTGGCGGGAGGGGGCTATGGCTACACCTTC. Protein sequence: CSVKSLAGGGYGYTF. The full variable domain, in which reference TRBV29-1 and TRBJ1-2 provide the parts outside the CDR3, is SAVISQKPSRDICQRGTSLTIQCQVDSQVTMMFWYRQQPGQSLTLIATANQGSEATYESGFVIDKFPISRPNLTFSTLTVSNMSPEDSSIYLCSVKSLAGGGYGYTFGSGTRLTVV.

This clonotype was counted at least ten times. The chain employs TRBV20-1 and TRBJ1-6; possible D gene TRBD1, 5 bases. Germline CDR1 reads DFQATT; CDR2 reads SNEGSKA (reference sequence). The CDR3 has 15 residues. With 0 bases removed from V and 9 bases from J, the gap between germline ends came to 15 bases. The CDR3 DNA sequence: TGCAGTGCTAGAGAACAGGTCGTGGGACGTTCACCCCTCCACTTT. Protein product: CSAREQVVGRSPLHF.

Turning to this clonotype: A read error may explain this, as a much larger clone is one base away. The chain joins TRBV20-1 to TRBJ2-6; D assignment may be TRBD1 or TRBD2 (5 bases each). Germline CDR1 reads DFQATT; CDR2 reads SNEGSKA (reference sequence). This CDR3 is built from 16 residues. V lost 0 bases and J lost 0, with 9 bases in between. The CDR3 DNA is TGCAGTGCTAGAGAGGGGACGAGCTCTGGGGCCAACGTCCTGACTTTC. Its protein product is CSAREGTSSGANVLTF.

Concerning this clonotype itself: Germline and junction disagree at one end, which may indicate a read error. The chain recombines TRBV5-1 with TRBJ1-2; no reliable D call. The CDR3 contains 13 residues. Germline lookup yields CDR1 SGHRS and CDR2 YFSETQ. The CDR3 bases are TGTGCCAGCAGCTCGACTCAGACCTATGGCTACACCTTC. Amino acid sequence: CASSSTQTYGYTF.